These 2 T cell receptor beta chains were all obtained from the same sample, sequenced in a study of Graves' ophthalmopathy and Graves' hyperthyroidism. Amplifying from RNA transcripts, the study obtained TCR beta CDR3 regions. HTBI-primed RT-PCR formed the first round, and a multiplex PCR formed the second. One entry per CDR3 protein, called by TCRdb with MiXCR from the multiplex PCR reads. The data contain 560,000 or so distinct CDR3 sequences, just under 40% of them singletons. The source material was peripheral blood or thyroid tissue (not recorded which). The receptors here all came from an adult man with Graves' hyperthyroidism.

This chain links TRBV10-3 with TRBJ2-7; D is possibly TRBD1 (5 bases). CDR1 is ENHRY and CDR2 is SYGVKD in the germline V gene. CDR3 length: 14 amino acids. The V end was cut by 1 base, the J end by 5 bases, with 12 bases between. The CDR3 loop reads CAISELGRGDEQYF. Here the CDR3 DNA reads TGTGCCATCAGTGAGTTGGGGCGCGGTGACGAGCAGTACTTC.

The chain carries TRBV7-9 and TRBJ2-7, with 9 bases fitting TRBD1. V was pared by 11 bases and J by 1 base, with 18 bases of the junction left unmatched. Germline V gene lookup returns CDR1 SEHNR and CDR2 FQNEAQ (reference sequence). This CDR3 has 17 amino acids. The DNA for the CDR3 is TGTGCCTGGAGCGCAAAGAGGGGGACAGGGATTTCCTACGAGCAGTACTTC. Residues: CAWSAKRGTGISYEQYF. The full variable domain, in which reference TRBV7-9 and TRBJ2-7 provide the parts outside the CDR3, is DTGVSQNPRHKITKRGQNVTFRCDPISEHNRLYWYRQTLGQGPEFLTYFQNEAQLEKSRLLSDRFSAERPKGSFSTLEIQRTEQGDSAMYLCAWSAKRGTGISYEQYFGPGTRLTVT.